One and the same sample provided the 23 T cell receptor beta chains below, sequenced in a study of cytomegalovirus exposure and HLA in healthy donors. Both 60 Vbeta primers and 13 Jbeta primers went into the PCR. Produced via immunoSEQ multiplex PCR; TCRdb's table is partial and in-frame only. The table includes some 74,000 clones, roughly 75% detected once. Sequenced material: PBMCs. These receptors came from a male donor in good health and CMV-seronegative.

The V and J genes are TRBV6-5 and TRBJ2-7; no firm D call. Germline V gene lookup returns CDR1 MNHEY and CDR2 SVGAGI. V shed 0 bases and J shed 4 bases, with 13 bases lying between them. The length of the CDR3 is 15 residues. The CDR3 sequence: CASSYSLGSKYEQYF. The DNA of the CDR3 is TGTGCCAGCAGTTACTCCCTGGGCAGCAAATACGAGCAGTACTTC.

The chain carries TRBV5-1 and TRBJ1-1; 9 bases are shared with TRBD1. Germline V gene sequence: CDR1 SGHRS, CDR2 YFSETQ. The V gene end was trimmed by 4 bases and the J gene end by 1 base; junction bases not matched to a gene: 2. This CDR3 is built from 14 residues. The CDR3 sequence: CASSGTGTNTEAFF. CDR3 bases: TGCGCCAGCAGCGGGACAGGGACGAACACTGAAGCTTTCTTT.

The chain recombines TRBV28 with TRBJ1-5; a weak D match, TRBD1 (5 bases). CDR3 length: 12 amino acids. CDR1 MDHEN and CDR2 SYDVKM come from the germline V gene. Trimming removed 5 bases from V and 7 bases from J, with 9 bases in between. The CDR3 nucleotides are TGTGCCAGCAGTCCCGGGGGGCAGCCCCAGCATTTT. Protein product: CASSPGGQPQHF.

The V gene is TRBV5-1, the J gene TRBJ2-7; no reliable D call. V dropped 4 bases and J dropped 2 bases, with 16 bases sitting between them. This CDR3 is 15 amino acids long. Germline CDR1 is SGHRS and CDR2 is YFSETQ. This CDR3 reads CASSQTPPPTYEQYF. CDR3 DNA sequence: TGCGCCAGCAGCCAAACTCCCCCTCCTACCTACGAGCAGTACTTC.

This clone was found a few times. The chain carries TRBV14 and TRBJ1-1; TRBD1 might be the D (5 bases). The CDR3 is made up of 13 amino acids. CDR1 and CDR2 (germline): SGHDN, FVKESK. V was clipped by 4 bases and J by 10 bases, with 16 bases between them. The CDR3 bases are TGTGCCAGCAGCCCGATACTCAGGGCGCCAGCTTTCTTT. Translating gives CASSPILRAPAFF. The full variable domain, with the rest looked up from reference TRBV14 and TRBJ1-1, is EAGVTQFPSHSVIEKGQTVTLRCDPISGHDNLYWYRRVMGKEIKFLLHFVKESKQDESGMPNNRFLAERTGGTYSTLKVQPAELEDSGVYFCASSPILRAPAFFGQGTRLTVV.

This clone was seen a few times. The junction differs from germline at one of its ends, possibly a read error. The rearrangement joins TRBV7-9 to TRBJ1-2; D remains unclear. CDR1 and CDR2 (germline): SEHNR, FQNEAQ (reference sequence). The CDR3 sequence is 13 residues long. CDR3 region: CASSLVQNYGYPF. The DNA for the CDR3 is TGTGCCAGCAGCTTGGTCCAAAACTATGGCTACCCCTTC. Filled out from reference TRBV7-9 and TRBJ1-2, the complete variable domain reads DTGVSQNPRHKITKRGQNVTFRCDPISEHNRLYWYRQTLGQGPEFLTYFQNEAQLEKSRLLSDRFSAERPKGSFSTLEIQRTEQGDSAMYLCASSLVQNYGYPFGSGTRLTVV.

V is TRBV6-1 and J is TRBJ1-1; 11 nucleotides match TRBD1. The CDR3 is made up of 15 amino acids. CDR1 is MNHNS and CDR2 is SASEGT in the germline V gene. The trim removed 6 bases at V and 1 base at J, leaving 4 bases unmatched. This CDR3 is CASSGTGGWNTEAFF. CDR3 in DNA: TGTGCCAGCAGCGGGACAGGGGGGTGGAACACTGAAGCTTTCTTT.

This clone was detected a few times. The rearrangement joins TRBV28 to TRBJ1-1, with TRBD1 as a possible D gene (6 bases). Trimming pared 4 bases from V and 11 bases from J, leaving 29 bases between. The CDR3 is made up of 17 amino acids. Per the germline V gene, CDR1 is MDHEN and CDR2 is SYDVKM. CDR3 sequence (DNA): TGTGCCAGCAGTTCCCCCAGCAGGGGCCCCGCCGCAGGGGTGGCTTTCTTT. Amino acids: CASSSPSRGPAAGVAFF.

The chain couples TRBV13 to TRBJ2-7, with 10 bases aligning to TRBD2. Germline V CDR1 and CDR2: PRHDT, FYEKMQ (reference sequence). V shed 4 bases, J shed 3 bases, and the junction held 9 bases outside the gene matches. CDR3 size: 16 residues. The CDR3 DNA follows: TGTGCCAGCAGCTCGAGACGACTAGCGGGTAGCTACGAGCAGTACTTC. It encodes CASSSRRLAGSYEQYF. The variable domain in full, completed from reference TRBV13 and TRBJ2-7, reads AAGVIQSPRHLIKEKRETATLKCYPIPRHDTVYWYQQGPGQDPQFLISFYEKMQSDKGSIPDRFSAQQFSDYHSELNMSSLELGDSALYFCASSSRRLAGSYEQYFGPGTRLTVT.

The chain combines TRBV28 with TRBJ2-1, with D possibly TRBD2 on 5 matching bases. CDR1 and CDR2 (germline): MDHEN, SYDVKM. This CDR3 has 15 residues. Trimming took 5 bases from V and 6 from J, leaving 17 bases between them. CDR3 DNA: TGTGCCAGCAGTCTGGGCCTCTCCGGGGTCAATGAGCAGTTCTTC. Translating gives CASSLGLSGVNEQFF.

This clone was detected only a few times. The chain combines TRBV7-6 with TRBJ2-5; D is ambiguous. Trimming left V 6 bases short and J 2 bases short, with 7 bases between. Germline V lookup: CDR1 SGHVS, CDR2 FNYEAQ. The CDR3 consists of 12 residues. The CDR3 here is CASSPVQETQYF. Here the CDR3 DNA reads TGTGCCAGCAGTCCAGTACAAGAGACCCAGTACTTC.

The chain joins TRBV7-8 to TRBJ1-4; 12 bases are shared with TRBD1. J lost 10 bases, V lost 4 bases, and 4 bases had no gene match. Germline V gene sequence: CDR1 SGHVS, CDR2 FQNEAQ. This CDR3 has 14 amino acids. CDR3 nucleotides: TGTGCCAGCAGCTCCGGGACAGGGGGCGTAAAACTGTTTTTT. This encodes CASSSGTGGVKLFF.

The V and J genes are TRBV13 and TRBJ2-3; 7 nucleotides agree with TRBD2. J gave up 2 bases and V 5 bases, and 7 bases lay outside the gene matches. In germline, CDR1 is PRHDT, CDR2 FYEKMQ (reference sequence). CDR3 length: 15 amino acids. In DNA form, the CDR3 reads TGTGCCAGCAGCCCCCCCGGGACTACCACAGATACGCAGTATTTT. Its translation is CASSPPGTTTDTQYF.

V is TRBV6-1 and J is TRBJ1-5; 7 bases are shared with TRBD1. V shed 3 bases, J shed 4 bases, and the junction held 6 bases outside the gene matches. There are 15 residues in the CDR3. The germline V gene has CDR1 MNHNS and CDR2 SASEGT. The CDR3 nucleotides read TGTGCCAGCAGTGATCCCGGGACAGTTAATCAGCCCCAGCATTTT. Translating gives CASSDPGTVNQPQHF.

The gene calls are TRBV28 and TRBJ1-4, with 8 nucleotides matching TRBD1. This CDR3 has 15 residues. Germline V gives CDR1 MDHEN, CDR2 SYDVKM. The junction had 10 bases not matched to a gene; V was cut back by 7 bases and J by 6 bases. The DNA of the CDR3 is TGTGCCAGCACAAACTTGCCGGGACAGGATGAAAAACTGTTTTTT. Translating gives CASTNLPGQDEKLFF. The whole variable domain, remainder taken from reference TRBV28 and TRBJ1-4, is DVKVTQSSRYLVKRTGEKVFLECVQDMDHENMFWYRQDPGLGLRLIYFSYDVKMKEKGDIPEGYSVSREKKERFSLILESASTNQTSMYLCASTNLPGQDEKLFFGSGTQLSVL.

The V call is TRBV5-1, the J call TRBJ2-3, with D hard to call. Trimming stripped 2 bases from V and 4 bases from J, with 8 bases between. Germline V lookup: CDR1 SGHRS, CDR2 YFSETQ. This CDR3 is 13 amino acids long. The CDR3 DNA follows: TGCGCCAGCAGCTTACTGATGGCAGATACGCAGTATTTT. This encodes CASSLLMADTQYF.

This chain joins TRBV5-1 and TRBJ1-6; D is perhaps TRBD1 (6 bases). The CDR3 has 13 amino acids. Looked up from germline, CDR1 is SGHRS and CDR2 is YFSETQ. V was shortened by 0 bases and J by 12 bases, with 10 bases between the two germline ends. The CDR3 sequence is CASSLEQGLPLHF. CDR3 coding DNA: TGCGCCAGCAGCTTGGAACAGGGCTTACCCCTCCACTTT. Full variable domain (missing parts from reference TRBV5-1 and TRBJ1-6): KAGVTQTPRYLIKTRGQQVTLSCSPISGHRSVSWYQQTPGQGLQFLFEYFSETQRNKGNFPGRFSGRQFSNSRSEMNVSTLELGDSALYLCASSLEQGLPLHFGNGTRLTVT.

V gene TRBV19 combines with J gene TRBJ1-2; D is undetermined. CDR1 is LNHDA and CDR2 is SQIVND in the germline V gene (reference sequence). V was shortened by 1 base and J by 4 bases, with 7 bases between the two germline ends. The CDR3 is made up of 13 amino acids. CDR3 region: CASSIGEAYGYTF. CDR3 nucleotide sequence: TGTGCCAGTAGTATAGGAGAGGCCTATGGCTACACCTTC.

This clone was picked up one time. This CDR3 reads CASSVVGGGAYNEQFF. The CDR3 coding sequence is TGTGCCAGCAGCGTCGTCGGGGGAGGGGCCTACAATGAGCAGTTCTTC. V is TRBV9 and J is TRBJ2-1, with 7 nucleotides matching TRBD2. Germline assignment: CDR1 SGDLS and CDR2 YYNGEE. This CDR3 is 16 amino acids long. J gave up 2 bases and V 2 bases, and 7 bases lay outside the gene matches. The entire variable domain, with the rest obtained from reference TRBV9 and TRBJ2-1, is as follows: DSGVTQTPKHLITATGQRVTLRCSPRSGDLSVYWYQQSLDQGLQFLIQYYNGEERAKGNILERFSAQQFPDLHSELNLSSLELGDSALYFCASSVVGGGAYNEQFFGPGTRLTVL.

About this clone itself: One end of the junction fails to match germline, which may point to a read error. The chain carries TRBV7-9 and TRBJ2-1; 9 bases fit TRBD1. This CDR3 spans 17 amino acids. From germline, CDR1 is SEHNR and CDR2 FQNEAQ (reference sequence). CDR3 sequence (DNA): TGTGCCAGCAGCTTAGTAACCCTCGGACAGGGGTACAGTGAGCAGTTCTTC. Its translation: CASSLVTLGQGYSEQFF. The variable domain in full, completed from reference TRBV7-9 and TRBJ2-1, reads DTGVSQNPRHKITKRGQNVTFRCDPISEHNRLYWYRQTLGQGPEFLTYFQNEAQLEKSRLLSDRFSAERPKGSFSTLEIQRTEQGDSAMYLCASSLVTLGQGYSEQFFGPGTRLTVL.

The chain has TRBV7-9 and TRBJ2-7; tentative D call: TRBD2 (5 bases). V dropped 1 base and J dropped 3 bases, with 16 bases sitting between them. This CDR3 region has 16 residues. Germline lookup yields CDR1 SEHNR and CDR2 FQNEAQ (reference sequence). In nucleotides, the CDR3 is TGTGCCAGCAGCTTAGTTTCCGGGTCTCGGGGCTACGAGCAGTACTTC. It translates to CASSLVSGSRGYEQYF.

The chain employs TRBV18 and TRBJ1-1, with a weak D call TRBD1 (6 bases). This CDR3 region has 14 residues. Trimming left V 5 bases short and J 0 bases short, with 10 bases between. Germline V gene sequence: CDR1 KGHSH, CDR2 LQKENI. The CDR3 spells CASSKTGMNTEAFF. DNA of the CDR3: TGTGCCAGCTCAAAAACAGGGATGAACACTGAAGCTTTCTTT.

This clone turned up a few times. The CDR3 nucleotides are TGTGCCAGCAGTTGGACTAGCGGGAGGGCCTACGAGCAGTACTTC. Encoded protein: CASSWTSGRAYEQYF. The V and J genes are TRBV28 and TRBJ2-7; 15 nucleotides align to TRBD2. V lost 4 bases to trimming and J lost 2 bases; unmatched junction nucleotides: 0. The length of the CDR3 is 15 residues. Germline V CDR1 and CDR2: MDHEN, SYDVKM.